This T cell receptor beta chain derives from a study of response to subunit inactivated influenza vaccine. Findings of the study overall: Authors suggested that a seasonal influenza vaccination recruits few new T cells each time.

V was shortened by 1 base and J by 8 bases, with 18 bases between the two germline ends. CDR3 length: 16 amino acids. This clonotype was seen a few times. What it binds is unknown. MiXCR, run by TCRdb on the RT-PCR reads, gives a single entry per CDR3 protein. Among roughly 650,000 distinct CDR3 sequences listed, 14% were seen once. The source of this sequence is a man aged 45-65 years who received an inactivated influenza vaccine. Sequenced here: PBMCs from blood, sampled roughly 2 weeks before vaccination. The chain employs TRBV12-3 or TRBV12-4 and TRBJ2-1; TRBD2 is a possible D gene (6 bases). The DNA of the CDR3 is TGTGCCAGCAGTTTAGAGAATTTCGGGAGTGGGGATGAGCAGTTCTTC. Protein product: CASSLENFGSGDEQFF.